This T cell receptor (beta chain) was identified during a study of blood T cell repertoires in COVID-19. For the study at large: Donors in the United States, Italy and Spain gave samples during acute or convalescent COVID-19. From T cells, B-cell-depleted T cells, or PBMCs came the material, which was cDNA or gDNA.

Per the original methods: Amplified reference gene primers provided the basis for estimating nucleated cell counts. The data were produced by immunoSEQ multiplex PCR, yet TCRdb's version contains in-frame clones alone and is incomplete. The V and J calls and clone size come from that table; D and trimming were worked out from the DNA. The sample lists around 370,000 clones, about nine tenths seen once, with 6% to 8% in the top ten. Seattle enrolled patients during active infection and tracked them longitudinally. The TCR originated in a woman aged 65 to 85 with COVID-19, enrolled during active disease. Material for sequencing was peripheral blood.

CDR3 in amino acids: CASSEMTREDSDGYTF. The DNA for the CDR3 is TGTGCCAGCAGTGAAATGACCAGGGAGGATTCCGATGGCTACACCTTC. The J gene is TRBJ1-2, the V gene TRBV2, with a weak D call TRBD1 (5 bases). The V end lost 2 bases, the J end lost 6 bases, and 19 bases lay between the germline ends. The CDR3 contains 16 residues. Germline lookup yields CDR1 SNHLY and CDR2 FYNNEI.